The clone carrying this T cell receptor (beta chain) has more than one count but fewer than ten. Its target is not known. Next came a second PCR, run for about 6 to 11 cycles, which used a sample-barcoded 5' primer along with a J-beta primer mix. Each CDR3 protein gets one entry after TCRdb re-called the 5' RACE reads with MiXCR. The sample shows 950,000 to 1,200,000 distinct CDR3 sequences, less than 45% of them seen only once. The data stem from a study of blood T cells in healthy people across ages. The ends were cut back, 3 bases at V and 5 bases at J, with 16 bases in the middle. Germline V lookup: CDR1 LNHDA, CDR2 SQIVND (reference sequence). The CDR3 length is 15 residues. Samples had at least 6 million PBMCs isolated from them. Study results and limitations: More naive CD4+ cells and higher diversity marked long-lived donors relative to aged donors.

The sequenced material came from blood. The J gene is TRBJ1-2, the V gene TRBV19; a possible D gene is TRBD1 (6 bases). This TCR was sampled from a man younger than 35 in good health. The CDR3 spells CASSISGDVGYGYTF. In DNA form, the CDR3 reads TGTGCCAGTAGTATCTCAGGGGACGTTGGGTATGGCTACACCTTC.